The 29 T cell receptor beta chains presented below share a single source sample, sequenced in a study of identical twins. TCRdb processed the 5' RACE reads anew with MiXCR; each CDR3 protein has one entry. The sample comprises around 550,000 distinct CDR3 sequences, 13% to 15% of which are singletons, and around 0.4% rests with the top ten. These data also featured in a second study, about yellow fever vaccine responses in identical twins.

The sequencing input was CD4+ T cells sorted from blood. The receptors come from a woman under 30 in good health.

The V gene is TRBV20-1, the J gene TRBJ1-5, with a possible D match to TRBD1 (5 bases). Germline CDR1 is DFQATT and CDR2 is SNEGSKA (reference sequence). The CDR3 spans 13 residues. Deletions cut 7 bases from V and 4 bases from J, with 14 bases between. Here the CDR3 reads CSGRGRVNQPQHF. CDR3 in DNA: TGCAGTGGGAGGGGCAGGGTGAATCAGCCCCAGCATTTT.

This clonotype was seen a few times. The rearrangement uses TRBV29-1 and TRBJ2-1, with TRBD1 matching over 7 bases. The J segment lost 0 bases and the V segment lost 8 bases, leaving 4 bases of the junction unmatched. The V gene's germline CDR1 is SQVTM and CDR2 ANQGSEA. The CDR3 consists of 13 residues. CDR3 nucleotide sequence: TGCAGCAGCCGGGACAGCTCCTACAATGAGCAGTTCTTC. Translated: CSSRDSSYNEQFF.

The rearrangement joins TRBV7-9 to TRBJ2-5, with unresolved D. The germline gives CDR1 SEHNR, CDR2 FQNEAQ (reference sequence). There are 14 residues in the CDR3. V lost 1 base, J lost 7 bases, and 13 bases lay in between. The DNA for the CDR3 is TGTGCCAGCAGCTTAGTGGAAGGGTCTGGGACCCAGTACTTC. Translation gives CASSLVEGSGTQYF.

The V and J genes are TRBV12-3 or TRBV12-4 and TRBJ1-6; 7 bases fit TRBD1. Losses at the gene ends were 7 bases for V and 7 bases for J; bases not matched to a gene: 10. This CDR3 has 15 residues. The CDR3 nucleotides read TGTGCCAGCACAACCCAGGGGGTTCGAAATTCACCCCTCCACTTT. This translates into CASTTQGVRNSPLHF.

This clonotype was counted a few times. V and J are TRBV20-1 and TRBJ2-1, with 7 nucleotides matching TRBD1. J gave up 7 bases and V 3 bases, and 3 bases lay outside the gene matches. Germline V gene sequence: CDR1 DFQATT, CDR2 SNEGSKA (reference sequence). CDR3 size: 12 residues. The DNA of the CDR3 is TGCAGTGCTAGGGACAGGTCTAATGAGCAGTTCTTC. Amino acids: CSARDRSNEQFF.

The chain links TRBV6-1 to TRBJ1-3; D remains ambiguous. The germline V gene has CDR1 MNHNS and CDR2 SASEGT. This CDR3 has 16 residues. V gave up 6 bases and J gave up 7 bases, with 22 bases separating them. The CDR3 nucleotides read TGTGCCAGCAGCCCAGCCGGGCAACCTGGGGTCAACACCATATATTTT. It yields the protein CASSPAGQPGVNTIYF.

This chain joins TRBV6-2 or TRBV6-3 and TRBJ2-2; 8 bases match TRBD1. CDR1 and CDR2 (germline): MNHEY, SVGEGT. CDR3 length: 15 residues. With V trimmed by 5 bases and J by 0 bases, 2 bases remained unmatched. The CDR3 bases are TGTGCCAGCAGTGGGACAGGAGCGAACACCGGGGAGCTGTTTTTT. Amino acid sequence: CASSGTGANTGELFF.

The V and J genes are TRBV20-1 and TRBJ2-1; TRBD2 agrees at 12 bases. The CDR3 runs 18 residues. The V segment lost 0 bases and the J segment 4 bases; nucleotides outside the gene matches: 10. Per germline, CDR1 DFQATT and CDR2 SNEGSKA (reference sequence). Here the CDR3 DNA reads TGCAGTGCTAGAGATCGGCTAGCGGGGGGGCTATTGTACAATGAGCAGTTCTTC. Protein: CSARDRLAGGLLYNEQFF.

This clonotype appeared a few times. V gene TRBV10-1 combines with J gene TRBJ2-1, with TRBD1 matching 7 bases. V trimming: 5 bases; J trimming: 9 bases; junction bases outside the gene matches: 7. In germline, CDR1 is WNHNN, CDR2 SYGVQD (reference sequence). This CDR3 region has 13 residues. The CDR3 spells CASSRQGLGEQFF. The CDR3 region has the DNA TGCGCCAGCAGTCGACAGGGTTTAGGTGAGCAGTTCTTC.

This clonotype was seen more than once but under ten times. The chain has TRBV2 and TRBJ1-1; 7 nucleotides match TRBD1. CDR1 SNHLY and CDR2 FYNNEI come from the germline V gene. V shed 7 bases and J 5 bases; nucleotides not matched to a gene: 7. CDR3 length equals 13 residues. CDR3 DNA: TGTGCCAGCACTGACAGGGCTGGGACTGAAGCTTTCTTT. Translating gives CASTDRAGTEAFF.

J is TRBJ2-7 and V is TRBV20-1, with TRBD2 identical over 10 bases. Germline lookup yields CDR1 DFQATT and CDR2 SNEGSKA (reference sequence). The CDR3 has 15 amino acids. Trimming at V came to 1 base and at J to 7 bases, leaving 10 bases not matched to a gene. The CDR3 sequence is CSARVPLAGEREQYF. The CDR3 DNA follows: TGCAGTGCTAGAGTTCCTCTAGCGGGAGAGAGGGAGCAGTACTTC.

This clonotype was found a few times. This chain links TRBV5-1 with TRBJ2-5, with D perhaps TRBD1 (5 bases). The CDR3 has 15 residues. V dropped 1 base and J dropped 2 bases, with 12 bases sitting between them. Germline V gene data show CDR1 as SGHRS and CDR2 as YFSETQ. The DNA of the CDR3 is TGCGCCAGCAGCTTGTTCAACAGGAATCAAGAGACCCAGTACTTC. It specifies CASSLFNRNQETQYF.

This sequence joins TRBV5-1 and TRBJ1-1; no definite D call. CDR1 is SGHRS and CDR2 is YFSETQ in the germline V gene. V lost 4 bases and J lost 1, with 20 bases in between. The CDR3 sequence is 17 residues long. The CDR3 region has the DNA TGCGCCAGCAGCCCCTCAAGCTGGCTTAATACGAACACTGAAGCTTTCTTT. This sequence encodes CASSPSSWLNTNTEAFF.

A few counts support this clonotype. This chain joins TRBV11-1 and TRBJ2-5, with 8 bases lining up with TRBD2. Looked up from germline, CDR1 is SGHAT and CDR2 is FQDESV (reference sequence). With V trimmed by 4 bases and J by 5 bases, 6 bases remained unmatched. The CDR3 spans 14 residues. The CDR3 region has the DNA TGTGCCAGCAGCTCTTCACGCGGGGGGGAGACCCAGTACTTC. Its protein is CASSSSRGGETQYF.

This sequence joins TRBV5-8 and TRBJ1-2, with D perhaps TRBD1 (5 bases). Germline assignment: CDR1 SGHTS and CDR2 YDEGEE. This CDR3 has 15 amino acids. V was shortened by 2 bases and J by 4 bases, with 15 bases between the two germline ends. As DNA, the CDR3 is TGTGCCAGCAGCTTTCGGGACCAGGACTTCTATGGCTACACCTTC. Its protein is CASSFRDQDFYGYTF.

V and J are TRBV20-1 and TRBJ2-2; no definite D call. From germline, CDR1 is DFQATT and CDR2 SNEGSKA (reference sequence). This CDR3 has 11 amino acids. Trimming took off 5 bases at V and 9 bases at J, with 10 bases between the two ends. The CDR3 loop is CSALTRWELFF. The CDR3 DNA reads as TGCAGTGCTTTGACTCGCTGGGAGCTGTTTTTT.

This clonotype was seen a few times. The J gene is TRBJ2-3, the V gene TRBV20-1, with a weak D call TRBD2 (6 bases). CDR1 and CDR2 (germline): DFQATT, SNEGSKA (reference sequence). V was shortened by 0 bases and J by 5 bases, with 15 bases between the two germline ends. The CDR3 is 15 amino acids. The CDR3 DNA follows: TGCAGTGCTAGAGAAGGAGGGGTTTTCTTAGATACGCAGTATTTT. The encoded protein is CSAREGGVFLDTQYF.

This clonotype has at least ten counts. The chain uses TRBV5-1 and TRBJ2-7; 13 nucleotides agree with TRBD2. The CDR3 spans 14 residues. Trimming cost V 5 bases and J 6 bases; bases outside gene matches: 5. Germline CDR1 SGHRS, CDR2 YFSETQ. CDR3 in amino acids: CASSSGLAGVEQYF. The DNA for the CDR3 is TGCGCCAGCAGTAGCGGACTAGCGGGAGTCGAGCAGTACTTC.

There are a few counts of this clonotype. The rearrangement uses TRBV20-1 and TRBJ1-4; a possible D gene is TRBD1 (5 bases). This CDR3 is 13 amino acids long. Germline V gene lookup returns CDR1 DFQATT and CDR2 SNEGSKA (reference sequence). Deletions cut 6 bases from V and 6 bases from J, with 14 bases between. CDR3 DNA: TGCAGTGCCACCCGGGACTCGTATGAAAAACTGTTTTTT. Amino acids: CSATRDSYEKLFF.

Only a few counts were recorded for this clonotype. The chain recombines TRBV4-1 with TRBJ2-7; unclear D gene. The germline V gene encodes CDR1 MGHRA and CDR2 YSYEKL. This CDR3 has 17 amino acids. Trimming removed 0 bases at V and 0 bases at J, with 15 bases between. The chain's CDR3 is CASSQETMRTYSYEQYF. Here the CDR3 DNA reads TGCGCCAGCAGCCAAGAGACGATGCGGACCTACTCCTACGAGCAGTACTTC.

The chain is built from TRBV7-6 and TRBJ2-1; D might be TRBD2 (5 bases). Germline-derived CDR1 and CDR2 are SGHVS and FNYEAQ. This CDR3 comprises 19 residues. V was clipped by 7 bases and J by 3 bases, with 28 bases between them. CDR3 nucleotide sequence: TGTGCCAGCACCCCAGTAGGAGGCCCCTCTCCTACACTCTACAATGAGCAGTTCTTC. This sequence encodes CASTPVGGPSPTLYNEQFF.

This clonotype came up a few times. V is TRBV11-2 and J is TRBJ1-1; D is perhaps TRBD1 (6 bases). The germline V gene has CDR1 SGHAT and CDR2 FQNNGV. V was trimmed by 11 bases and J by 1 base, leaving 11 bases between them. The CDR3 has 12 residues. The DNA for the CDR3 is TGTGCCGGCGGACAGTCGAACACTGAAGCTTTCTTT. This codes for CAGGQSNTEAFF.

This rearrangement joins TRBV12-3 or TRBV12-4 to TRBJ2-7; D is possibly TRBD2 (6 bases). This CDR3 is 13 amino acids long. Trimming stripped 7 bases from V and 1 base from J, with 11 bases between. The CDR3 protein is CASKSEGSYEQYV. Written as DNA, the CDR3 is TGTGCCAGCAAGTCGGAGGGGTCCTACGAGCAGTACGTC.

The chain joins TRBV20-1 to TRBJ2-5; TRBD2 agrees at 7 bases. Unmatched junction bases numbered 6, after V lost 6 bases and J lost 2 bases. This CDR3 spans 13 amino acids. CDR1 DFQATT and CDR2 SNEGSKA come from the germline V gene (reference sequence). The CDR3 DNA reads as TGCAGTGCCAGCGGGGCAGTACAAGAGACCCAGTACTTC. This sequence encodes CSASGAVQETQYF.

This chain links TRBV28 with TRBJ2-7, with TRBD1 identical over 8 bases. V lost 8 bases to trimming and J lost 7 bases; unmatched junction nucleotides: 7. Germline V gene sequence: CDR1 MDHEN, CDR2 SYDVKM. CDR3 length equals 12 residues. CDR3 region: CASVGRGREQYV. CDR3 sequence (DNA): TGTGCCAGCGTGGGCAGGGGGCGGGAGCAGTACGTC.

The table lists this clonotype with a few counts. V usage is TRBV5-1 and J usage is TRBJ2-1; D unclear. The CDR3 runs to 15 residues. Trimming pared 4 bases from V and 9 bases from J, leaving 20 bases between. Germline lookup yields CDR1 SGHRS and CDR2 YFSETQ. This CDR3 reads CASSLPVSGVSEQFF. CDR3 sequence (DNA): TGCGCCAGCAGCCTACCTGTATCGGGCGTTAGTGAGCAGTTCTTC.

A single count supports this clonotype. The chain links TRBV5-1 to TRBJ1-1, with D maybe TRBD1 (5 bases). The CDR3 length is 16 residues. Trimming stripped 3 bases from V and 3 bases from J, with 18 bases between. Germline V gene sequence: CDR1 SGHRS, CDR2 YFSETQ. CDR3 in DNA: TGCGCCAGCAGCTCCCGACCACAGGAACGGGACACTGAAGCTTTCTTT. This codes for CASSSRPQERDTEAFF.

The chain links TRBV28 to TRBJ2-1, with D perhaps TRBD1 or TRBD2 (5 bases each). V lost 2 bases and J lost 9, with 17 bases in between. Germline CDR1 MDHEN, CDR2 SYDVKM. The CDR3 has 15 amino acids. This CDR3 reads CASSLMVRGGFEQFF. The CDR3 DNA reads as TGTGCCAGCAGTTTAATGGTACGGGGCGGGTTTGAGCAGTTCTTC.

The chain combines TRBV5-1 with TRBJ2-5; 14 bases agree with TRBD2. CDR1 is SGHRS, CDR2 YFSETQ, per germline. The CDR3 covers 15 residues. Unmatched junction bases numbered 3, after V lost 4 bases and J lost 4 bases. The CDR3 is CASSQGTSGGETQYF. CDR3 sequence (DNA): TGCGCCAGCAGCCAAGGGACTAGCGGGGGAGAGACCCAGTACTTC.